Listed here are 25 T cell receptor beta chains from one sample, sequenced in a study of blood T cell repertoires in COVID-19. Some clones are missing from TCRdb's copy, which holds only in-frame ones; the method was immunoSEQ multiplex PCR. The sample has more than 85,000 clones, about 75% seen once. Sequenced input: peripheral blood. The receptors shown here come from an elderly woman with active or convalescent COVID-19.

The chain links TRBV5-4 to TRBJ2-5, with 7 bases aligning to TRBD2. CDR1 is SGHNT and CDR2 is YYREEE in the germline V gene (reference sequence). Trimming cost V 4 bases and J 2 bases; bases outside gene matches: 5. The CDR3 consists of 14 residues. For the CDR3, the DNA is TGTGCCAGCAGCCCCTGGGGGGGGCAAGAGACCCAGTACTTC. As protein: CASSPWGGQETQYF.

The chain combines TRBV28 with TRBJ1-5; D is uncertain. This CDR3 is built from 14 residues. With 5 bases removed from V and 7 bases from J, the gap between germline ends came to 15 bases. Germline CDR1 MDHEN, CDR2 SYDVKM. CDR3 region: CASSTRRGSQPQHF. The CDR3 coding sequence is TGTGCCAGCAGTACCCGCAGAGGAAGCCAGCCCCAGCATTTT.

V usage is TRBV28 and J usage is TRBJ2-3; 9 bases are a match to TRBD1. V gave up 4 bases and J gave up 2 bases; unmatched junction bases: 4. Germline CDR1 MDHEN, CDR2 SYDVKM. This CDR3 comprises 15 residues. The CDR3 DNA follows: TGTGCCAGCAGTTCCTGGACAGGGGACACAGATACGCAGTATTTT. This translates into CASSSWTGDTDTQYF.

CDR3 DNA sequence: TGCAGCGTACGGGAGCTTGGGTATGGCTACACCTTC. Encoded protein: CSVRELGYGYTF. V is TRBV29-1 and J is TRBJ1-2, with D uncertain. Trimming left V 6 bases short and J 5 bases short, with 13 bases between. The germline V gene encodes CDR1 SQVTM and CDR2 ANQGSEA. This CDR3 spans 12 amino acids.

The chain is built from TRBV9 and TRBJ2-3; possibly TRBD1 for D (6 bases). The germline CDR1 and CDR2 sequences are SGDLS and YYNGEE. This CDR3 is built from 16 residues. Trimming cost V 0 bases and J 5 bases, with 16 bases left between them. CDR3 nucleotide sequence: TGTGCCAGCAGCGTAGGCACAGGGCTTTCGCGAGATACGCAGTATTTT. Protein: CASSVGTGLSRDTQYF.

The chain combines TRBV7-2 with TRBJ1-4; no reliable D call. This CDR3 region has 16 residues. CDR1 and CDR2 from the germline V gene are SGHTA and FQGNSA. V lost 2 bases and J lost 5, with 15 bases in between. Written as DNA, the CDR3 is TGTGCCAGCAGCTTAATCCCAGGCCCGGCGAATGAAAAACTGTTTTTT. Protein: CASSLIPGPANEKLFF.

V is TRBV7-2 and J is TRBJ2-1, with D tentatively TRBD1 (6 bases). This CDR3 comprises 16 residues. V lost 5 bases to trimming and J lost 5 bases, with 19 bases between them. The germline gives CDR1 SGHTA, CDR2 FQGNSA. Here the CDR3 reads CASSIFLTGIDNEQFF. DNA for the CDR3: TGTGCCAGCAGCATCTTCCTGACAGGAATAGACAATGAGCAGTTCTTC.

This chain uses TRBV3-1 (or the pseudogene TRBV3-2) with TRBJ2-5; 8 nucleotides match TRBD2. Germline CDR1 LGHDT, CDR2 YNNKEL (reference sequence). The V gene end was trimmed by 0 bases and the J gene end by 7 bases; junction bases not matched to a gene: 7. This CDR3 region has 15 residues. CDR3 amino acids: CASSQDGTGGMTQYF. CDR3 in DNA: TGTGCCAGCAGCCAAGATGGGACGGGGGGGATGACCCAGTACTTC.

The chain employs TRBV6-2 or TRBV6-3 and TRBJ2-7; weak D call: TRBD1 (5 bases). The CDR3 is made up of 13 amino acids. Per germline, CDR1 MNHEY and CDR2 SVGEGT. Trimming took 5 bases from V and 4 from J, leaving 12 bases between them. The CDR3 is CASSQDMEYEQYF. The CDR3 nucleotides read TGTGCCAGCAGTCAGGACATGGAATACGAGCAGTACTTC.

This clone has only one observation. The chain joins TRBV4-1 to TRBJ1-5, with D perhaps matching TRBD1 (6 bases). CDR1 MGHRA and CDR2 YSYEKL come from the germline V gene. Trimming pared 1 base from V and 2 bases from J, leaving 12 bases between. The CDR3 has 16 residues. CDR3 in amino acids: CASSQGQALGNQPQHF. Written as DNA, the CDR3 is TGCGCCAGCAGCCAAGGACAGGCGCTTGGCAATCAGCCCCAGCATTTT.

This chain connects TRBV11-3 to TRBJ2-5; the match to TRBD2 covers 11 bases. The CDR3 loop spans 14 amino acids. CDR1 is SGHNT, CDR2 YENEEA, per germline. V trimming: 5 bases; J trimming: 3 bases; junction bases outside the gene matches: 2. The CDR3 region is CASSPTSGKETQYF. As DNA, the CDR3 is TGTGCCAGCAGCCCGACTAGCGGGAAAGAGACCCAGTACTTC.

The chain is built from TRBV18 and TRBJ2-7; D remains unclear. The length of the CDR3 is 13 residues. CDR1 is KGHSH and CDR2 is LQKENI in the germline V gene. Trimming took 2 bases from V and 2 from J, leaving 7 bases between them. CDR3 sequence (DNA): TGTGCCAGCTCACCAGCCGGTGCCTACGAGCAGTACTTC. Amino acid sequence: CASSPAGAYEQYF.

The chain employs TRBV18 and TRBJ1-1, with TRBD1 as a possible D gene (5 bases). The CDR3 loop spans 15 amino acids. Per the germline V gene, CDR1 is KGHSH and CDR2 is LQKENI. V lost 4 bases and J lost 3, with 15 bases in between. CDR3 coding DNA: TGTGCCAGCTCACGAGTAGCAGGGTTGGACACTGAAGCTTTCTTT. Amino acid sequence: CASSRVAGLDTEAFF.

The chain joins TRBV29-1 to TRBJ1-4, with unresolved D. V lost 6 bases and J 0 bases, leaving 17 bases between the germline ends. Germline V CDR1 and CDR2: SQVTM, ANQGSEA. The CDR3 is made up of 16 amino acids. The DNA for the CDR3 is TGCAGCGTCCGAGGAGAGGGAACCACAACTAATGAAAAACTGTTTTTT. Amino acid sequence: CSVRGEGTTTNEKLFF.

This sequence joins TRBV2 and TRBJ1-5; D is possibly TRBD1 (5 bases). Trimming removed 4 bases from V and 0 bases from J, with 7 bases in between. The CDR3 loop spans 14 amino acids. Germline V gives CDR1 SNHLY, CDR2 FYNNEI. The CDR3 spells CASSGQNSNQPQHF. As DNA, the CDR3 is TGTGCCAGCAGTGGACAGAATAGCAATCAGCCCCAGCATTTT.

The V and J genes are TRBV4-2 and TRBJ2-5; 11 bases fit TRBD2. The germline V gene has CDR1 LGHNA and CDR2 YNFKEQ. The trim removed 0 bases at V and 6 bases at J, leaving 12 bases unmatched. There are 18 residues in the CDR3. CDR3 loop: CASSQELEIAGGAKTQYF. The CDR3 nucleotides are TGTGCCAGCAGCCAAGAATTAGAAATAGCGGGAGGGGCGAAGACCCAGTACTTC.

CDR3 DNA sequence: TGTGCCAGCAGTGAGGGCCAGGGTCTTAGGAATGGCTACACCTTC. Translating gives CASSEGQGLRNGYTF. The J gene is TRBJ1-2, the V gene TRBV6-1; TRBD1 is a possible D gene (5 bases). The CDR3 is made up of 15 amino acids. Trimming left V 3 bases short and J 6 bases short, with 17 bases between. Germline V lookup: CDR1 MNHNS, CDR2 SASEGT.

The chain uses TRBV21-1 and TRBJ2-1; TRBD2, the D gene given by the table, was not confirmed from the DNA. TRBV21-1 is recorded as a pseudogene. The CDR3 is 16 amino acids. The DNA of the CDR3 is TGTGCCAGCAGCCTACGGACTAGCGGGAGCAACAATGAGCAGTTCTTC. Its translation is CASSLRTSGSNNEQFF.

The chain recombines TRBV4-1 with TRBJ2-3, with D hard to call. Germline assignment: CDR1 MGHRA and CDR2 YSYEKL. The CDR3 sequence is 15 residues long. Trimming cost V 0 bases and J 3 bases, with 10 bases left between them. The CDR3: CASSQDGHGTDTQYF. CDR3 nucleotides: TGCGCCAGCAGCCAAGATGGTCACGGGACAGATACGCAGTATTTT.

The chain joins TRBV28 to TRBJ1-3, with TRBD1 as a possible D gene (6 bases). The CDR3 is 15 amino acids. The V and J ends lost 3 bases and 4 bases respectively, with 13 bases between them. Germline V gives CDR1 MDHEN, CDR2 SYDVKM. Here the CDR3 DNA reads TGTGCCAGCAGTTTCGGGGGGGCGCAAGGAAACACCATATATTTT. This gives the protein CASSFGGAQGNTIYF.

The gene calls are TRBV7-2 and TRBJ2-7; tentative D call: TRBD2 (6 bases). CDR3 length: 11 residues. CDR1 and CDR2 (germline): SGHTA, FQGNSA. Trimming removed 8 bases at V and 3 bases at J, with 8 bases between. CDR3 nucleotides: TGTGCCAGCGGGACTTTCTACGAGCAGTACTTC. Amino acid sequence: CASGTFYEQYF.

The gene calls are TRBV7-8 and TRBJ2-5; the match to TRBD1 covers 9 bases. The V gene's germline CDR1 is SGHVS and CDR2 FQNEAQ. V was clipped by 0 bases and J by 3 bases; unmatched bases: 8. This CDR3 is 17 amino acids long. The CDR3 DNA sequence: TGTGCCAGCAGCTTAGCCGGGACAGGGCGGCCGAAAGAGACCCAGTACTTC. Encoded protein: CASSLAGTGRPKETQYF. Combining the CDR3 with reference TRBV7-8 and TRBJ2-5 gives the whole variable domain GAGVSQSPRYKVAKRGQDVALRCDPISGHVSLFWYQQALGQGPEFLTYFQNEAQLDKSGLPSDRFFAERPEGSVSTLKIQRTQQEDSAVYLCASSLAGTGRPKETQYFGPGTRLLVL.

V is TRBV5-4 and J is TRBJ2-5, with TRBD2 matching over 8 bases. The germline gives CDR1 SGHNT, CDR2 YYREEE (reference sequence). With 2 bases clipped from V and 5 bases from J, the junction kept 8 bases outside the gene matches. The CDR3 runs to 15 residues. The CDR3 coding sequence is TGTGCCAGCAGCTTTAAGGTAGCGGGATATGAGACCCAGTACTTC. Protein product: CASSFKVAGYETQYF.

CDR3 sequence (DNA): TGTGCCAGCAGTTTCCGACAGGGTATGCGGACTGAAGCTTTCTTT. Residues: CASSFRQGMRTEAFF. The chain combines TRBV6-2 or TRBV6-3 with TRBJ1-1, with 7 bases aligning to TRBD1. V was pared by 4 bases and J by 5 bases, with 10 bases of the junction left unmatched. The CDR3 spans 15 residues. The V gene's germline CDR1 is MNHEY and CDR2 SVGEGT.

This clone occurred once. This chain uses TRBV7-3 with TRBJ2-7, with TRBD2 identical over 9 bases. V was clipped by 5 bases and J by 7 bases; unmatched bases: 12. There are 15 residues in the CDR3. Germline lookup yields CDR1 SGHTA and CDR2 FQGTGA. The CDR3 protein is CASSPTGTSFEEQYF. Written as DNA, the CDR3 is TGTGCCAGCAGCCCCACCGGGACTAGCTTCGAGGAGCAGTACTTC.